This paragraph covers one T cell receptor beta chain sequence. Some clones are missing from TCRdb's copy, which holds only in-frame ones; the method was immunoSEQ multiplex PCR. The sample lists roughly 150,000 clones, roughly 80% occurring once. This record comes from a study of blood T cell repertoires in COVID-19. Germline assignment: CDR1 MGHDK and CDR2 SYGVNS. V was cut by 6 bases and J by 7 bases, with 9 bases left in between. This CDR3 comprises 11 residues. This clonotype was obtained from a human donor in a cohort sampled during active COVID-19. The chain joins TRBV25-1 to TRBJ1-2; tentative D call: TRBD1 (5 bases). What was sequenced was peripheral blood. CDR3 sequence reads: CASRGAVGYTF. As DNA, the CDR3 is TGTGCCAGCAGAGGGGCGGTTGGCTACACCTTC.